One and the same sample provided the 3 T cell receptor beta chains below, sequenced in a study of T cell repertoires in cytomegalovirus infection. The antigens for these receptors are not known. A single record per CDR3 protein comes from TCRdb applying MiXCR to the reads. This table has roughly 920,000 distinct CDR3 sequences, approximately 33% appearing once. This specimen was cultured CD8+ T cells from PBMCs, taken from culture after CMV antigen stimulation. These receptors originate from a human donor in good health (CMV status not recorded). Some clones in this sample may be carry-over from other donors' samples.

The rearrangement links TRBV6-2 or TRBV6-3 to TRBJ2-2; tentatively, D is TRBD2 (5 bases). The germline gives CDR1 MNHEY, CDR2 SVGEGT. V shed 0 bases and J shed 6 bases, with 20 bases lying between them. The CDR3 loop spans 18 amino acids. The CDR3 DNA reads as TGTGCCAGCAGTTACTCGATATTCGGGGTGGAAATCGCCGGGGAGCTGTTTTTT. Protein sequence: CASSYSIFGVEIAGELFF.

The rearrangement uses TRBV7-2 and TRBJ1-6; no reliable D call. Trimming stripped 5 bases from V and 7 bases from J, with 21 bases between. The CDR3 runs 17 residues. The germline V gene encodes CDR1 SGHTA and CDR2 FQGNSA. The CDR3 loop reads CASSPIYIPRGNSPLHF. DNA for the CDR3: TGTGCCAGCAGCCCAATATACATTCCACGAGGCAATTCACCCCTCCACTTT. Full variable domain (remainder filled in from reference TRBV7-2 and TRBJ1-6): GAGVSQSPSNKVTEKGKDVELRCDPISGHTALYWYRQSLGQGLEFLIYFQGNSAPDKSGLPSDRFSAERTGGSVSTLTIQRTQQEDSAVYLCASSPIYIPRGNSPLHFGNGTRLTVT.

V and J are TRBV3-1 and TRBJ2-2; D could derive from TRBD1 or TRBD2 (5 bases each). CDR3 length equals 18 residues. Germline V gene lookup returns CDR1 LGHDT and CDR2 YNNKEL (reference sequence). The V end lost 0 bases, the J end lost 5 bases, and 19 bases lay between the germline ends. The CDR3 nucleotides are TGTGCCAGCAGCCAAGAGGGAGAGGGGTTCCTCAGAACCGGGGAGCTGTTTTTT. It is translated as CASSQEGEGFLRTGELFF.